This T cell receptor (beta chain) appears in the sequencing data of a study of T cells in Graves' hyperthyroidism and ophthalmopathy. Germline loops: CDR1 SGHNT, CDR2 YENEEA. The CDR3 totals 15 residues. With respect to this clonotype: The antigen remains undetermined. Germline and junction disagree at one end, which may indicate a read error.

RNA transcripts gave rise to amplified TCR beta CDR3 regions. In the first-round RT-PCR of the TCR CDR3, the HTBI primer set was used. From the multiplex PCR reads, TCRdb called clonotypes with MiXCR, one entry per CDR3 protein. The top ten clones hold 40% to 45% of a sample with over 350,000 distinct CDR3 sequences, approximately 17% of them seen once. The study, taken as a whole, reports: Ophthalmopathy was predicted by the model a median of roughly 6.6 months ahead of onset.

The rearrangement uses TRBV11-3 and TRBJ2-7; the match to TRBD2 covers 8 bases. The sample was blood. The source is a man aged 18 to 30 with Graves' ophthalmopathy. The CDR3 sequence: CVSSWPGLGVYEQYF. CDR3 bases: TGTGTCAGCAGCTGGCCGGGACTAGGGGTCTACGAGCAGTACTTC.